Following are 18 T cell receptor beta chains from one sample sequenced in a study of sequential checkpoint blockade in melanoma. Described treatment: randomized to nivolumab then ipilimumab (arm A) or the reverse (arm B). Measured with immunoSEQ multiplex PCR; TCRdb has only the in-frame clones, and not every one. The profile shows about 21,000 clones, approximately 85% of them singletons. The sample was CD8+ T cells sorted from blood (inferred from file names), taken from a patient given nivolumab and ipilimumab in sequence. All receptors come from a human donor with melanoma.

CDR3 in amino acids: CASSLVTTPSDTQYF. CDR3 sequence (DNA): TGTGCCAGCAGCTTAGTTACTACTCCCTCAGATACGCAGTATTTT. V and J are TRBV13 and TRBJ2-3; no reliable D call. Per the germline V gene, CDR1 is PRHDT and CDR2 is FYEKMQ (reference sequence). Between the trimmed V and J ends, which lost 1 base and 4 bases, there was a span of 12 bases. This CDR3 is 15 amino acids long.

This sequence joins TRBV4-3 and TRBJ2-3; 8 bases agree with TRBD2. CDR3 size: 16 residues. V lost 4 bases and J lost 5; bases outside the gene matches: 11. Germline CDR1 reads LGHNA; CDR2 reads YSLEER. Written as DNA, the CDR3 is TGCGCCAGCAGCCCAAATAGCGGGGCAAGGCTAGATACGCAGTATTTT. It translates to CASSPNSGARLDTQYF.

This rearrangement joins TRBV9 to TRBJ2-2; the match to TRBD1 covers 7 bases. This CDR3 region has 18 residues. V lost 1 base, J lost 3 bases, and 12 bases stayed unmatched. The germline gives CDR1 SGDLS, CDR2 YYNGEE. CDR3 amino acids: CASSVSRGLGEYTGELFF. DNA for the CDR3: TGTGCCAGCAGCGTATCCAGGGGGTTAGGGGAGTACACCGGGGAGCTGTTTTTT.

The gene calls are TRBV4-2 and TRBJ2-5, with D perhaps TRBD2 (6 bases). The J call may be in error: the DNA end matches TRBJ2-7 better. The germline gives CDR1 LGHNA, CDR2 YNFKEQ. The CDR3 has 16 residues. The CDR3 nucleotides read TGTGCCAGCAGCACGCGGGACGTTACGAGCTCCTACGAGCAGTACTTC. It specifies CASSTRDVTSSYEQYF.

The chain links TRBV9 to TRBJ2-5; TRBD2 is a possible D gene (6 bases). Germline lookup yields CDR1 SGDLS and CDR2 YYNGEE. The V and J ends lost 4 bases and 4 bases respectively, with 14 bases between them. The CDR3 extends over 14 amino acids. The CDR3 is CASSPGGGVETQYF. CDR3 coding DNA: TGTGCCAGCAGCCCCGGCGGCGGGGTAGAGACCCAGTACTTC.

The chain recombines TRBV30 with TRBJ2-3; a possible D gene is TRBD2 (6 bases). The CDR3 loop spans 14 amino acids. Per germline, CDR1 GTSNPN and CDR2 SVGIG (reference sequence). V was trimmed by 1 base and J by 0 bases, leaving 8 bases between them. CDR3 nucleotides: TGTGCCTGGAGTGCAGGGACTAGCACAGATACGCAGTATTTT. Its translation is CAWSAGTSTDTQYF.

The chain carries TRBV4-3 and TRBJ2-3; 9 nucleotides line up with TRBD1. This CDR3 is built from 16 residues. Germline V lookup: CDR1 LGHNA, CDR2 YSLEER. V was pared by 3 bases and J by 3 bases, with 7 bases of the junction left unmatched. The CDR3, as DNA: TGCGCCAGCAGCCAGTACAGGGGGCGAATTACAGATACGCAGTATTTT. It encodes CASSQYRGRITDTQYF.

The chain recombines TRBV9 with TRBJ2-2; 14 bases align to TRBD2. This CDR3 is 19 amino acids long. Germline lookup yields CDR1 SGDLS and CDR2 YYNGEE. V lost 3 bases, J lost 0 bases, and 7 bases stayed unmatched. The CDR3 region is CASSATGLAGDANTGELFF. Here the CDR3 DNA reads TGTGCCAGCAGCGCCACGGGACTAGCGGGGGACGCGAACACCGGGGAGCTGTTTTTT.

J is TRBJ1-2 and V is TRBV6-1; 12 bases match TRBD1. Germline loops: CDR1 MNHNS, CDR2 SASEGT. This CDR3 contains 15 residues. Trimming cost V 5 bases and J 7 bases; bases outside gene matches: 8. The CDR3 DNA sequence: TGTGCCAGCAGTCTTCCGGGACAGGGGGCGTCTGGCTACACCTTC. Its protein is CASSLPGQGASGYTF.

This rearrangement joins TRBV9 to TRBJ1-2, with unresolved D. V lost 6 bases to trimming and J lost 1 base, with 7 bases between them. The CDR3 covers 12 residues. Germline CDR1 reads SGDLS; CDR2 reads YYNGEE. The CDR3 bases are TGTGCCAGCATTTCCATTAACTATGGCTACACCTTC. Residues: CASISINYGYTF.

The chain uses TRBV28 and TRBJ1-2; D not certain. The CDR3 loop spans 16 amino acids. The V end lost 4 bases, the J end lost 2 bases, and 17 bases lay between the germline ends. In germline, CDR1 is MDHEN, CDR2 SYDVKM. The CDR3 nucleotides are TGTGCCAGCAGTTCCTCTCCGCTAGGAGTCAACTATGGCTACACCTTC. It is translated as CASSSSPLGVNYGYTF.

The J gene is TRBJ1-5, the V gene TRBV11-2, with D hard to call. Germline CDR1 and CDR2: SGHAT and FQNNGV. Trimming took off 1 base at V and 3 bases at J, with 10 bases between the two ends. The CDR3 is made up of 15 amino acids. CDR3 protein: CASSLGRQPNQPQHF. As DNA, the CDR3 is TGTGCCAGCAGCTTAGGCAGGCAGCCCAATCAGCCCCAGCATTTT. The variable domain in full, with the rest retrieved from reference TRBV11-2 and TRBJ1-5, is EAGVAQSPRYKIIEKRQSVAFWCNPISGHATLYWYQQILGQGPKLLIQFQNNGVVDDSQLPKDRFSAERLKGVDSTLKIQPAKLEDSAVYLCASSLGRQPNQPQHFGDGTRLSIL.

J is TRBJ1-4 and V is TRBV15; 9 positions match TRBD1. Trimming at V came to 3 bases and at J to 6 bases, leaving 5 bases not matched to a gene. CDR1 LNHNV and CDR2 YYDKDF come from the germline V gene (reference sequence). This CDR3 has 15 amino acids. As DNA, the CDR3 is TGTGCCACCAGCAGGGAGGGACAGGGTTATGAAAAACTGTTTTTT. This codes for CATSREGQGYEKLFF.

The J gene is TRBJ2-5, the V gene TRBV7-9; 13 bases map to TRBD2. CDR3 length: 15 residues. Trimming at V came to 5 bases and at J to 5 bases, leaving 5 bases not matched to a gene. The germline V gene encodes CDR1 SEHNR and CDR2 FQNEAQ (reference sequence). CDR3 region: CASSPPGLAGETQYF. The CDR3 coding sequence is TGTGCCAGCAGCCCCCCGGGACTAGCGGGGGAGACCCAGTACTTC. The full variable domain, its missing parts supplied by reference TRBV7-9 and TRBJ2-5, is DTGVSQNPRHKITKRGQNVTFRCDPISEHNRLYWYRQTLGQGPEFLTYFQNEAQLEKSRLLSDRFSAERPKGSFSTLEIQRTEQGDSAMYLCASSPPGLAGETQYFGPGTRLLVL.

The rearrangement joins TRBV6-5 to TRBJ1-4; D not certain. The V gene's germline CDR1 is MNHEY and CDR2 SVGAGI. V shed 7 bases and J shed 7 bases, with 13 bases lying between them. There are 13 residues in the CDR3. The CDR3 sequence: CASMWRGGEKLFF. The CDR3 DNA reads TGTGCCAGCATGTGGAGAGGTGGTGAAAAACTGTTTTTT.

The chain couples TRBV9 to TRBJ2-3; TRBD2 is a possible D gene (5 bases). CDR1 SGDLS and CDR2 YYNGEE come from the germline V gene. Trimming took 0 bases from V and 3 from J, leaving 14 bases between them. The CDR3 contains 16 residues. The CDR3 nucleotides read TGTGCCAGCAGCGTAGAGATGGGAGAGAGTACAGATACGCAGTATTTT. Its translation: CASSVEMGESTDTQYF. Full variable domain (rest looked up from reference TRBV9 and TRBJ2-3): DSGVTQTPKHLITATGQRVTLRCSPRSGDLSVYWYQQSLDQGLQFLIQYYNGEERAKGNILERFSAQQFPDLHSELNLSSLELGDSALYFCASSVEMGESTDTQYFGPGTRLTVL.

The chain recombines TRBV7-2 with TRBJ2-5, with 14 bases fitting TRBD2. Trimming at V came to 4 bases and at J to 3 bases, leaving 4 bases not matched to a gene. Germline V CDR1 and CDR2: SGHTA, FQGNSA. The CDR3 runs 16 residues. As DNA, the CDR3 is TGTGCCAGCAGCTCGGGACTAGCGGGGGACAAAGAGACCCAGTACTTC. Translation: CASSSGLAGDKETQYF.

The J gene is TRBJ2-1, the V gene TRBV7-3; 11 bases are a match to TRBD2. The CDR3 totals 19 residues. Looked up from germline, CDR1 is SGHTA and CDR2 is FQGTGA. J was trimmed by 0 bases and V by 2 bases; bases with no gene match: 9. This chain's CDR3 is CASSLAGSGGGSSYNEQFF. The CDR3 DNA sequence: TGTGCCAGCAGCTTAGCGGGTAGCGGGGGGGGTAGCTCCTACAATGAGCAGTTCTTC.